These T cell receptor beta chains were read from a single sample in a study of blood T cell repertoires in COVID-19. The assay was immunoSEQ multiplex PCR, and TCRdb's table has in-frame clones only and misses some. The table lists around 97,000 clones, roughly 82% of them singletons. Input material: peripheral blood. The origin of the receptors is a human donor in a cohort sampled during active COVID-19. CDR3s include the opening cysteine and the closing phenylalanine or tryptophan. A D gene is named only where the DNA matches it firmly. Not all rows give a size; the values are once, few, many and, for expanded clones, a class.

J gene: TRBJ1-3; clone size: .; D gene: .; V gene: TRBV19; CDR3 length: 15; CDR3 DNA: TGTGCCAGTAGTATAGATGCAGTCTCTGGAAACACCATATATTTT; CDR3 protein: CASSIDAVSGNTIYF
J gene: TRBJ1-2; clone size: once; D gene: .; V gene: TRBV6-5; CDR3 length: 14; CDR3 DNA: TGTGCCAGCAGTTACGGGTTAACAGCCCCTGGCTACACCTTC; CDR3 protein: CASSYGLTAPGYTF
J gene: TRBJ1-6; clone size: .; D gene: .; V gene: TRBV2; CDR3 length: 13; CDR3 DNA: TGTGCCAGCGCGAGCGGGGTGGGATCACCCCTCCACTTT; CDR3 protein: CASASGVGSPLHF
J gene: TRBJ2-3; clone size: .; D gene: TRBD2; V gene: TRBV6-4; CDR3 length: 14; CDR3 DNA: TGTGCCAGCAGTCCCGGGACTAGCCGAGATACGCAGTATTTT; CDR3 protein: CASSPGTSRDTQYF
J gene: TRBJ1-2; clone size: .; D gene: .; V gene: TRBV5-1; CDR3 length: 15; CDR3 DNA: TGCGCCAGCAGCTTGGAACCCGGGGTCCCCTATGGCTACACCTTC; CDR3 protein: CASSLEPGVPYGYTF
J gene: TRBJ1-6; clone size: .; D gene: TRBD1; V gene: TRBV27; CDR3 length: 14; CDR3 DNA: TGTGCCAGCAGGACAGGGACAGATAATTCACCCCTCCACTTT; CDR3 protein: CASRTGTDNSPLHF
J gene: TRBJ2-7; clone size: once; D gene: TRBD2; V gene: TRBV5-8; CDR3 length: 15; CDR3 DNA: TGTGCCAGCAGCTTGGGTCCTAGCGGTTCCTACGAGCAGTACTTC; CDR3 protein: CASSLGPSGSYEQYF
J gene: TRBJ1-6; clone size: once; D gene: TRBD1; V gene: TRBV19; CDR3 length: 16; CDR3 DNA: TGTGCCAGTAATACTCGGGACAGGGGGCATAATTCACCCCTCCACTTT; CDR3 protein: CASNTRDRGHNSPLHF
J gene: TRBJ1-1; clone size: .; D gene: .; V gene: TRBV28; CDR3 length: 14; CDR3 DNA: TGTGCCAGCAGCGAACCCTCGGGGAACACTGAAGCTTTCTTT; CDR3 protein: CASSEPSGNTEAFF
J gene: TRBJ2-2; clone size: .; D gene: TRBD1; V gene: TRBV11-1; CDR3 length: 14; CDR3 DNA: TGTGCCAGCAGCTGGGACAGAAGCACCGGGGAGCTGTTTTTT; CDR3 protein: CASSWDRSTGELFF
J gene: TRBJ1-4; clone size: .; D gene: TRBD1; V gene: TRBV27; CDR3 length: 14; CDR3 DNA: TGTGCCAGCAGTTCACAGGGGGGGAATGAAAAACTGTTTTTT; CDR3 protein: CASSSQGGNEKLFF
J gene: TRBJ2-3; clone size: .; D gene: .; V gene: TRBV4-3; CDR3 length: 13; CDR3 DNA: TGCGCCAGCAGCCCCGTGTATGCAGATACGCAGTATTTT; CDR3 protein: CASSPVYADTQYF
J gene: TRBJ2-2; clone size: .; D gene: TRBD2; V gene: TRBV7-8; CDR3 length: 16; CDR3 DNA: TGTGCCAGCAGCCTCCGGACTAGCGGGAACACCGGGGAGCTGTTTTTT; CDR3 protein: CASSLRTSGNTGELFF
J gene: TRBJ1-2; clone size: once; D gene: TRBD1; V gene: TRBV10-2; CDR3 length: 15; CDR3 DNA: TGCGCCAGCAGTGAGGGACAGGGGCCTGCATATGGCTACACCTTC; CDR3 protein: CASSEGQGPAYGYTF
J gene: TRBJ2-5; clone size: few; D gene: TRBD2; V gene: TRBV11-2; CDR3 length: 16; CDR3 DNA: TGTGCCAGCAGCTTCCTTAACGGGGGGGCTAAGGGTACCCAGTACTTC; CDR3 protein: CASSFLNGGAKGTQYF
J gene: TRBJ2-5; clone size: .; D gene: TRBD1; V gene: TRBV5-4; CDR3 length: 15; CDR3 DNA: TGTGCCAGCAGCCCGACCCTTGGCAGGGGGGAGACCCAGTACTTC; CDR3 protein: CASSPTLGRGETQYF
J gene: TRBJ2-2; clone size: .; D gene: .; V gene: TRBV5-1; CDR3 length: 13; CDR3 DNA: TGCGCCAGCAGCTTGGCCCCGGCCGGGGAGCTGTTTTTT; CDR3 protein: CASSLAPAGELFF
J gene: TRBJ2-3; clone size: few; D gene: TRBD2; V gene: TRBV7-9; CDR3 length: 15; CDR3 DNA: TGTGCCAGCAGCTTTGGACTAGCGGGGGCAGATACGCAGTATTTT; CDR3 protein: CASSFGLAGADTQYF
J gene: TRBJ1-2; clone size: .; D gene: .; V gene: TRBV5-1; CDR3 length: 16; CDR3 DNA: TGCGCCAGCAGCCCGGGAGGTCAATCCCCCCGAGGGGGCTACACCTTC; CDR3 protein: CASSPGGQSPRGGYTF
J gene: TRBJ1-6; clone size: .; D gene: TRBD1; V gene: TRBV6-2/TRBV6-3; CDR3 length: 16; CDR3 DNA: TGTGCCAGCAGTTACTCGCCGGACAGGAAAAATTCACCCCTCCACTTT; CDR3 protein: CASSYSPDRKNSPLHF
J gene: TRBJ2-3; clone size: once; D gene: .; V gene: TRBV3-1/TRBV3-2; CDR3 length: 15; CDR3 DNA: TGTGCCAGCAGCCATCCCAGAGGAAGCACAGATACGCAGTATTTT; CDR3 protein: CASSHPRGSTDTQYF
J gene: TRBJ2-5; clone size: .; D gene: .; V gene: TRBV27; CDR3 length: 15; CDR3 DNA: TGTGCCAGCAGTTTAAGTCAGGGGCGACGAGAGACCCAGTACTTC; CDR3 protein: CASSLSQGRRETQYF
J gene: TRBJ1-2; clone size: .; D gene: TRBD1; V gene: TRBV6-2/TRBV6-3; CDR3 length: 16; CDR3 DNA: TGTGCCAGCAGTTACCCCCCGGGACAGGGAAACTATGGCTACACCTTC; CDR3 protein: CASSYPPGQGNYGYTF
J gene: TRBJ2-5; clone size: .; D gene: TRBD1; V gene: TRBV3-1/TRBV3-2; CDR3 length: 15; CDR3 DNA: TGTGCCAGCAGCAGACAGGGGGTACCCCAAGAGACCCAGTACTTC; CDR3 protein: CASSRQGVPQETQYF
J gene: TRBJ2-3; clone size: .; D gene: .; V gene: TRBV12-3/TRBV12-4; CDR3 length: 13; CDR3 DNA: TGTGCCAGCAGGGGGGGGGCTCCAGATACGCAGTATTTT; CDR3 protein: CASRGGAPDTQYF
J gene: TRBJ2-7; clone size: .; D gene: TRBD2; V gene: TRBV10-3; CDR3 length: 13; CDR3 DNA: TGTGCCATCAAACTAGCGGGGCAGGACGAGCAGTACTTC; CDR3 protein: CAIKLAGQDEQYF
J gene: TRBJ1-1; clone size: few; D gene: .; V gene: TRBV30; CDR3 length: 16; CDR3 DNA: TGTGCCTGGAGTGAGGGGCCTCAATTCATGAACACTGAAGCTTTCTTT; CDR3 protein: CAWSEGPQFMNTEAFF
J gene: TRBJ2-1; clone size: once; D gene: .; V gene: TRBV6-5; CDR3 length: 14; CDR3 DNA: TGTGCCAGCAGTCAAAGCGGGGGGACAGGTGAGCAGTTCTTC; CDR3 protein: CASSQSGGTGEQFF
J gene: TRBJ2-2; clone size: .; D gene: .; V gene: TRBV13; CDR3 length: 14; CDR3 DNA: TGTGCCAGCAGCTTAGGGACAGGCACCGGGGAGCTGTTTTTT; CDR3 protein: CASSLGTGTGELFF
J gene: TRBJ2-2; clone size: .; D gene: .; V gene: TRBV4-2; CDR3 length: 17; CDR3 DNA: TGTGCCAGCAGCCAAGAAGACGCAGGTACGAACACCGGGGAGCTGTTTTTT; CDR3 protein: CASSQEDAGTNTGELFF
J gene: TRBJ2-7; clone size: .; D gene: .; V gene: TRBV7-9; CDR3 length: 15; CDR3 DNA: TGTGCCAGCAGCTTGGGGGGAGGAGCAGGGAACGAGCAGTACTTC; CDR3 protein: CASSLGGGAGNEQYF
J gene: TRBJ1-3; clone size: .; D gene: TRBD1; V gene: TRBV14; CDR3 length: 14; CDR3 DNA: TGTGCCAGCAGTCCCGGACAGGGTGGGGACACCATATATTTT; CDR3 protein: CASSPGQGGDTIYF
J gene: TRBJ1-1; clone size: .; D gene: .; V gene: TRBV5-5; CDR3 length: 13; CDR3 DNA: TGTGCCAGCAGCCTCCCAGGGAACACTGAAGCTTTCTTT; CDR3 protein: CASSLPGNTEAFF
J gene: TRBJ2-1; clone size: once; D gene: .; V gene: TRBV3-1/TRBV3-2; CDR3 length: 13; CDR3 DNA: TGTGCCAGCAGCTCGTCGACAGGCAATGAGCAGTTCTTC; CDR3 protein: CASSSSTGNEQFF
J gene: TRBJ1-1; clone size: .; D gene: TRBD1; V gene: TRBV7-6; CDR3 length: 15; CDR3 DNA: TGTGCCAGCAGCCTCAAACAGGGGCCCGAGGGTGAAGCTTTCTTT; CDR3 protein: CASSLKQGPEGEAFF
J gene: TRBJ1-4; clone size: .; D gene: TRBD1; V gene: TRBV25-1; CDR3 length: 13; CDR3 DNA: TGTGCCAGCAGGACGACAGGGAATGAAAAACTGTTTTTT; CDR3 protein: CASRTTGNEKLFF
J gene: TRBJ2-2; clone size: .; D gene: TRBD1; V gene: TRBV3-1/TRBV3-2; CDR3 length: 14; CDR3 DNA: TGTGCCAGCAGCACAAACAGGGGGCCCGGGGAGCTGTTTTTT; CDR3 protein: CASSTNRGPGELFF
J gene: TRBJ2-1; clone size: .; D gene: .; V gene: TRBV12-3/TRBV12-4; CDR3 length: 12; CDR3 DNA: TGTGCCAGCAGTCCACAGGGTCATGAGCAGTTCTTC; CDR3 protein: CASSPQGHEQFF